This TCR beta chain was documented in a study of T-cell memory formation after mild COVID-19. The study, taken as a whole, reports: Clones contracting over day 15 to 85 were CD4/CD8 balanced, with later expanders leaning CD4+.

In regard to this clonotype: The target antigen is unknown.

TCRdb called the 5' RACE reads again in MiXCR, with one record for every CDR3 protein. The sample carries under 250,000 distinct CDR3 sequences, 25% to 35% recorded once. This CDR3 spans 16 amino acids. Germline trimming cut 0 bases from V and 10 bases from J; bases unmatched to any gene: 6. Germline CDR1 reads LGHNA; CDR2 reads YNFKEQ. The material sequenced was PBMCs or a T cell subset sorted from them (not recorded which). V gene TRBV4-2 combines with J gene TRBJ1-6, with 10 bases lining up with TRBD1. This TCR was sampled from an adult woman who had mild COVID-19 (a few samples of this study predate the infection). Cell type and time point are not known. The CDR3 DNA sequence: TGTGCCAGCAGCCAAGATGAAGGGACAGGGGACTCACCCCTCCACTTT. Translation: CASSQDEGTGDSPLHF.